This T cell receptor beta chain came from a study of blood T cell repertoires in COVID-19. Study background: Nucleic acid was either cDNA or gDNA, and it came from T cells, B-cell-depleted T cells, or PBMCs.

In the authors' workflow: Estimated nucleated cell counts came from reference gene primer amplification. Using immunoSEQ multiplex PCR, the repertoire was profiled, and TCRdb retains in-frame clones only, with some absent. V and J calls and clone size are given by that table; D and trimming were obtained from the DNA. The repertoire consists of about 56,000 clones, with 80% to 90% occurring once and the leading ten covering approximately 45%. V was trimmed by 1 base and J by 0 bases, leaving 25 bases between them. Germline V CDR1 and CDR2: LGHDT, YNNKEL (reference sequence). The CDR3 spans 22 residues. Patients of the Seattle cohort, enrolled during active infection, were followed longitudinally.

The specimen sequenced was peripheral blood. The clonotype comes from a woman in her fifties or sixties with COVID-19, enrolled during active disease. V is TRBV3-1 (or the pseudogene TRBV3-2) and J is TRBJ1-6; D unclear. CDR3 nucleotide sequence: TGTGCCAGCAGCCAAGCTCTAAAATGGGCTGGAAGAATTAGCTCCTATAATTCACCCCTCCACTTT. Translated, it gives CASSQALKWAGRISSYNSPLHF.